These T cell receptor beta chains were read from a single sample in a study of blood T cell repertoires in COVID-19. Some clones are missing from TCRdb's copy, which holds only in-frame ones; the method was immunoSEQ multiplex PCR. The sample lists around 190,000 clones, 86% seen once, with less than 25% in the top ten. Sequencing was carried out using peripheral blood. The receptors originated from a man aged 70-80 years with active or convalescent COVID-19. Each CDR3 is given with its conserved first and last residue. D genes are given only for firm matches. A row's size may be missing; if present it is once, few, many or a size class.

CDR3 protein,CDR3 DNA,clone size,V gene,D gene,J gene
CSVSSGGSLNIQYF,TGCAGCGTTTCCTCAGGGGGGTCCTTAAACATTCAGTACTTC,-,TRBV29-1,-,TRBJ2-4
CASSQRQTLGISGSIYEQYF,TGTGCCAGCAGCCAAAGACAGACCCTCGGGATTAGCGGGAGCATCTACGAGCAGTACTTC,-,TRBV14,TRBD2,TRBJ2-7
CASSPLTSSLAGETQYF,TGTGCCAGCTCACCCTTGACCTCGAGCTTAGCGGGAGAGACCCAGTACTTC,-,TRBV18,TRBD2,TRBJ2-5
CASSLEGAEYNEQFF,TGCGCCAGCAGCTTGGAAGGGGCTGAGTACAATGAGCAGTTCTTC,once,TRBV5-1,-,TRBJ2-1
CASSYRRSGYYGYTF,TGTGCCAGCAGTTATCGACGTTCGGGTTACTATGGCTACACCTTC,-,TRBV6-5,-,TRBJ1-2
CASSFDSTGNQPQHF,TGCGCCAGCAGCTTTGACTCGACGGGCAATCAGCCCCAGCATTTT,-,TRBV5-1,-,TRBJ1-5
CASSLAPSRGRNYGYTF,TGTGCCAGCAGCCTAGCCCCGTCCAGGGGGCGAAACTATGGCTACACCTTC,-,TRBV7-2,TRBD1,TRBJ1-2
CASSQDRALPAGANVLTF,TGTGCCAGCAGCCAGGACAGGGCCTTACCGGCTGGGGCCAACGTCCTGACTTTC,-,TRBV6-2/TRBV6-3,TRBD1,TRBJ2-6
CASRPTGGIYGYTF,TGTGCCAGCAGACCAACAGGGGGCATTTATGGCTACACCTTC,once,TRBV6-5,TRBD1,TRBJ1-2
CASGTGYNEQFF,TGTGCCAGCGGCACGGGCTACAATGAGCAGTTCTTC,-,TRBV6-5,-,TRBJ2-1
CASTPGDSRGDEKLFF,TGTGCCAGTACCCCGGGCGACAGCAGGGGGGATGAAAAACTGTTTTTT,-,TRBV19,TRBD1,TRBJ1-4
CASSLRQGARNTEAFF,TGTGCCAGCTCACTCCGACAGGGGGCGCGGAACACTGAAGCTTTCTTT,-,TRBV18,TRBD1,TRBJ1-1
CASSRRSTYNEQFF,TGCGCCAGCTCCCGGAGGAGTACCTACAATGAGCAGTTCTTC,-,TRBV5-1,-,TRBJ2-1
CASSEQGGDQPQHF,TGTGCCAGCAGTGAGCAGGGTGGCGATCAGCCCCAGCATTTT,-,TRBV6-4,-,TRBJ1-5
CASSLLQGREKLFF,TGTGCCAGCAGTCTCCTGCAGGGTCGGGAAAAACTGTTTTTT,-,TRBV27,-,TRBJ1-4
CASSYVGSIDGYTF,TGTGCCAGCAGTTATGTCGGTTCCATCGATGGCTACACCTTC,-,TRBV6-5,-,TRBJ1-2
CASRSTGIGQPQHF,TGTGCCAGCAGAAGTACAGGGATTGGACAGCCCCAGCATTTT,few,TRBV3-1/TRBV3-2,-,TRBJ1-5
CASSVVGGTEAFF,TGCGCCAGCAGCGTCGTTGGAGGCACTGAAGCTTTCTTT,-,TRBV5-1,-,TRBJ1-1
CASSLVQGGHTEAFF,TGTGCCAGCAGCTTGGTTCAGGGTGGCCACACTGAAGCTTTCTTT,-,TRBV5-4,-,TRBJ1-1
CASSVERFSNQPQHF,TGTGCCAGCAGCGTGGAGAGATTTAGCAATCAGCCCCAGCATTTT,-,TRBV7-2,-,TRBJ1-5
CASSGAETDTQYF,TGTGCCAGCAGCGGGGCAGAGACAGATACGCAGTATTTT,-,TRBV7-3,-,TRBJ2-3
CASSLGTAYGYTF,TGTGCCAGCAGTCTTGGGACAGCCTATGGCTACACCTTC,once,TRBV2,TRBD1,TRBJ1-2
CASSLYTSGDNEQFF,TGTGCCAGCAGCTTATACACTAGCGGGGACAATGAGCAGTTCTTC,once,TRBV7-2,TRBD2,TRBJ2-1
CASSSEREVLYEQYF,TGTGCCAGCAGTTCCGAGCGGGAGGTCCTCTACGAGCAGTACTTC,-,TRBV27,TRBD2,TRBJ2-7
CASSARQGAYEQYF,TGTGCCAGCAGCGCACGACAGGGGGCCTACGAGCAGTACTTC,-,TRBV9,TRBD1,TRBJ2-7
CASSRQGTYEQYF,TGTGCCAGCAGTCGACAGGGGACCTACGAGCAGTACTTC,-,TRBV2,TRBD1,TRBJ2-7
CASSDSRRGPNTEAFF,TGTGCCAGCAGTGATTCTAGGAGGGGGCCGAACACTGAAGCTTTCTTT,-,TRBV25-1,TRBD1,TRBJ1-1
CASRYRDRGRTEAFF,TGTGCCAGTAGGTACCGGGACAGGGGTCGGACTGAAGCTTTCTTT,-,TRBV19,TRBD1,TRBJ1-1
CASSPVSSTYNEQFF,TGTGCCAGCAGCCCCGTCTCAAGCACCTACAATGAGCAGTTCTTC,few,TRBV7-2,-,TRBJ2-1
CASSSSGSRMNTEAFF,TGTGCCAGCAGCTCGTCCGGGTCACGGATGAACACTGAAGCTTTCTTT,-,TRBV7-2,-,TRBJ1-1
CAISRGTEGNSPLHF,TGTGCCATCAGTCGGGGGACAGAGGGGAATTCACCCCTCCACTTT,once,TRBV10-3,TRBD1,TRBJ1-6
CASSDDSPLHF,TGTGCCAGCAGTGACGATTCACCCCTCCACTTT,-,TRBV2,-,TRBJ1-6
CASGLAPRGGAFF,TGTGCTAGTGGTTTGGCACCAAGGGGGGGAGCTTTCTTT,-,TRBV12-5,-,TRBJ1-1
CAISVEWAGDSGNTIYF,TGTGCCATCAGTGTCGAGTGGGCAGGGGATTCTGGAAACACCATATATTTT,-,TRBV10-3,-,TRBJ1-3
CASSVREGLPGNGYTF,TGTGCCAGCAGCGTTAGGGAGGGGTTACCCGGGAATGGCTACACCTTC,-,TRBV7-9,-,TRBJ1-2
CASSRPGPANTGELFF,TGTGCCAGCAGCCGACCAGGTCCCGCGAACACCGGGGAGCTGTTTTTT,-,TRBV7-9,-,TRBJ2-2
CASSQTGTRLNEQFF,TGCGCCAGCAGCCAAACCGGGACTAGACTAAATGAGCAGTTCTTC,-,TRBV4-3,TRBD2,TRBJ2-1
CASSLVGQREKLFF,TGTGCCAGCAGCTTAGTTGGGCAGCGGGAAAAACTGTTTTTT,once,TRBV7-9,-,TRBJ1-4
CAWVSGAAGGNTIYF,TGTGCCTGGGTGAGCGGTGCCGCGGGTGGAAACACCATATATTTT,-,TRBV30,-,TRBJ1-3
CASSLVDSRQSKGYTF,TGTGCCAGCAGCTTAGTAGATTCACGACAGTCTAAAGGCTACACCTTC,-,TRBV7-2,-,TRBJ1-2
CASSPTREGVGANVLTF,TGTGCCAGCTCACCAACTCGGGAGGGAGTCGGGGCCAACGTCCTGACTTTC,-,TRBV18,TRBD2,TRBJ2-6
CASSPGGVSGNTIYF,TGTGCCAGCAGTCCCGGGGGGGTTTCTGGAAACACCATATATTTT,few,TRBV28,-,TRBJ1-3
CASSLGFAGTSLRYNEQFF,TGCGCCAGCAGCCTGGGCTTCGCGGGGACTTCCCTTCGCTACAATGAGCAGTTCTTC,-,TRBV5-1,-,TRBJ2-1
CASSPGPYNEQFF,TGTGCCAGCTCACCAGGGCCTTACAATGAGCAGTTCTTC,-,TRBV18,-,TRBJ2-1
CASRTGAYEQYF,TGTGCCAGCAGGACAGGAGCCTACGAGCAGTACTTC,-,TRBV2,-,TRBJ2-7
CASTGGQYQPQHF,TGTGCCAGCACCGGGGGACAGTATCAGCCCCAGCATTTT,-,TRBV6-5,TRBD1,TRBJ1-5
CASSVGTGGYGYTF,TGTGCCAGCAGCGTAGGGACAGGGGGCTATGGCTACACCTTC,few,TRBV9,TRBD1,TRBJ1-2
CASSPRTSEAQYF,TGTGCCAGCAGCCCCCGGACTAGCGAGGCGCAGTATTTT,once,TRBV7-2,TRBD2,TRBJ2-3
CASSLEIGDQPQHF,TGTGCCAGCAGCTTAGAAATCGGGGATCAGCCCCAGCATTTT,-,TRBV7-2,-,TRBJ1-5
CASRQGTGGVGYTF,TGTGCCAGCAGGCAGGGGACAGGGGGCGTTGGCTACACCTTC,-,TRBV2,TRBD1,TRBJ1-2
CASSSAGSHNEQFF,TGTGCCAGCAGCTCCGCGGGATCCCACAATGAGCAGTTCTTC,-,TRBV7-6,-,TRBJ2-1
CASSPTGYDGNTIYF,TGTGCCAGCTCACCAACCGGGTACGATGGAAACACCATATATTTT,-,TRBV18,-,TRBJ1-3
CAWMSRGFSYEQYF,TGTGCCTGGATGAGCAGGGGGTTCTCCTACGAGCAGTACTTC,once,TRBV30,TRBD1,TRBJ2-7
CASLRLLTGTNTEAFF,TGTGCCAGCCTCCGCCTATTGACAGGGACGAACACTGAAGCTTTCTTT,-,TRBV18,TRBD1,TRBJ1-1
CASSRDTNTEAFF,TGTGCCAGCTCTCGGGACACGAACACTGAAGCTTTCTTT,-,TRBV18,-,TRBJ1-1
CASSSGTGFYEQYF,TGTGCCAGCAGTTCCGGGACAGGGTTCTACGAGCAGTACTTC,-,TRBV6-5,TRBD1,TRBJ2-7
CASSPSGGPGYGYTF,TGTGCCAGCAGTCCTTCGGGGGGGCCGGGCTATGGCTACACCTTC,-,TRBV6-5,-,TRBJ1-2
CASSRGTSGRSETQYF,TGTGCCAGTAGTAGGGGGACTAGCGGGAGATCGGAGACCCAGTACTTC,-,TRBV19,TRBD2,TRBJ2-5